The rows below give T cell receptor beta chains drawn from one sample of a study of T cell repertoires in cytomegalovirus infection. TCRdb reprocessed the reads with MiXCR, giving one entry per CDR3 protein. The data hold 80,000 or so distinct CDR3 sequences, with roughly 25% observed a single time. These receptors' antigens are unknown. The material sequenced was CD8+ T cells from cultured PBMCs, taken from culture after CMV antigen stimulation. All receptors derive from a human donor in good health (CMV status not recorded). Some clones in this sample may be carry-over from other donors' samples. The CDR3 runs from the conserved cysteine through the conserved F or W. The order of the fields is D gene, J gene, clone size, V gene, CDR3 DNA, CDR3 protein. The D gene is left open where the match is weak. Rows give clone size only sometimes, using once, few, many, or a class for an expanded clone.

D: TRBD2; J: TRBJ2-2; size: many; V: TRBV5-4; DNA: TGTGCCAGCAGCGGGGGGGTTAGCGGGACGAACACCGGGGAGCTGTTTTTT; CDR3: CASSGGVSGTNTGELFF
D: TRBD2; J: TRBJ2-3; size: NA; V: TRBV20-1; DNA: TGCAGTGCTGACCTACCGGGGACTAGCGGGGGGGCAGATACGCAGTATTTT; CDR3: CSADLPGTSGGADTQYF
D: TRBD1; J: TRBJ1-5; size: NA; V: TRBV10-3; DNA: TGTGCCATCAGTGATGAGGGGGCGGGACAGCCCCAGCATTTT; CDR3: CAISDEGAGQPQHF
D: NA; J: TRBJ1-5; size: NA; V: TRBV12-3/TRBV12-4; DNA: TGTGCCAGCGGGGTCACTAGCAATCAGCCCCAGCATTTT; CDR3: CASGVTSNQPQHF
D: NA; J: TRBJ2-1; size: few; V: TRBV5-4; DNA: TGTGCCAGCAGCTTGGAACAGGGTATTAACAATGAGCAGTTCTTC; CDR3: CASSLEQGINNEQFF
D: NA; J: TRBJ2-3; size: NA; V: TRBV6-6; DNA: TGTGCCAGCAGTTACGGGGATACGCAGTATTTT; CDR3: CASSYGDTQYF
D: NA; J: TRBJ2-6; size: many; V: TRBV5-6; DNA: TGTGCCAGCAGCACGACCCCCTCTGGGGCCAACGTCCTGACTTTC; CDR3: CASSTTPSGANVLTF
D: NA; J: TRBJ1-5; size: many; V: TRBV12-3/TRBV12-4; DNA: TGTGCCAGCAGCCTGGGGGGGGCTTATCAGCCCCAGCATTTT; CDR3: CASSLGGAYQPQHF
D: NA; J: TRBJ2-2; size: NA; V: TRBV5-1; DNA: TGCGCCAGCAGCTTGAGACGGGTCGGGGGAACCGGGGAGCTGTTTTTT; CDR3: CASSLRRVGGTGELFF
D: NA; J: TRBJ2-3; size: many; V: TRBV7-2; DNA: TGTGCCAGCAGCTTAGCGTCAGGCTTGGAGCAGTATTTT; CDR3: CASSLASGLEQYF
D: NA; J: TRBJ1-2; size: NA; V: TRBV9; DNA: TGTGCCAGCAGCCCAACCACGCGGGACTTC; CDR3: CASSPTTRDF
D: NA; J: TRBJ2-1; size: many; V: TRBV12-3/TRBV12-4; DNA: TGTGCCAGCAGTTTAGCGGGGCGGAGCAATGAGCAGTTCTTC; CDR3: CASSLAGRSNEQFF
D: NA; J: TRBJ2-3; size: NA; V: TRBV6-5; DNA: TGTGCCAGCAGTTACCTCTCTAGCACAGATACGCAGTATTTT; CDR3: CASSYLSSTDTQYF
D: TRBD2; J: TRBJ2-2; size: NA; V: TRBV20-1; DNA: TGCAGTGCTAGAGATTTGGCTAGCGGACCCACCGGGGAGCTGTTTTTT; CDR3: CSARDLASGPTGELFF
D: NA; J: TRBJ1-1; size: NA; V: TRBV19; DNA: TGTGCCAGTTCCGTTGGGGGGCACACTGAAGCTTTCTTT; CDR3: CASSVGGHTEAFF
D: NA; J: TRBJ1-2; size: NA; V: TRBV9; DNA: TGTGCCAGCAGCGTGGGGGAGGGGGTCTATGGCTACACCTTC; CDR3: CASSVGEGVYGYTF
D: TRBD1; J: TRBJ1-3; size: once; V: TRBV20-1; DNA: TGCAGTGCTAGACCTCTCACAGGGGACTCTGGAAACACCATATATTTT; CDR3: CSARPLTGDSGNTIYF
D: NA; J: TRBJ1-1; size: few; V: TRBV25-1; DNA: TGTGCCAGCAGTGAAACCAACACTGAAGCTTTCTTT; CDR3: CASSETNTEAFF
D: NA; J: TRBJ2-7; size: NA; V: TRBV14; DNA: TGTGCCAGCAGCCAAGATGAGGGATTCAGCTCCTACGAGCAGTACTTC; CDR3: CASSQDEGFSSYEQYF
D: TRBD2; J: TRBJ2-7; size: many; V: TRBV12-3/TRBV12-4; DNA: TGTGCCAGCAGGTCCGGGACTAGCGTTGAGTCCTACGAGCAGTACTTC; CDR3: CASRSGTSVESYEQYF
D: NA; J: TRBJ1-5; size: many; V: TRBV7-2; DNA: TGTGCCAGCAGCAAGAGGGGGGGGCTCGGTCAGCCCCAGCATTTT; CDR3: CASSKRGGLGQPQHF
D: NA; J: TRBJ2-3; size: few; V: TRBV7-9; DNA: TGTGCCAGCAGCGAACAGGGAGATACGCAGTATTTT; CDR3: CASSEQGDTQYF
D: NA; J: TRBJ2-7; size: many; V: TRBV7-8; DNA: TGTGCCAGCAGCTTATCACCTCCGGGACCGAGCTCCTACGAGCAGTACTTC; CDR3: CASSLSPPGPSSYEQYF
D: TRBD1; J: TRBJ1-1; size: NA; V: TRBV30; DNA: TGTGCCTGGATTATCAGGGGGCTTGAAGCTTTCTTT; CDR3: CAWIIRGLEAFF
D: TRBD1; J: TRBJ2-7; size: few; V: TRBV19; DNA: TGTGCCAGTACCCCGGGACAGGATAGCTACGAGCAGTACTTC; CDR3: CASTPGQDSYEQYF
D: TRBD1; J: TRBJ2-5; size: NA; V: TRBV12-5; DNA: TGTGCTAGTGGTCCCGGACAGGGATGGAGGCAAGAGACCCAGTACTTC; CDR3: CASGPGQGWRQETQYF
D: NA; J: TRBJ2-2; size: NA; V: TRBV11-3; DNA: TGTGCCAGCAGCTGGGTAGCCGCCGGGGAGCTGTTTTTT; CDR3: CASSWVAAGELFF
D: NA; J: TRBJ2-5; size: once; V: TRBV7-4; DNA: TGTGCCAGCAGCCTGTCGACCAGCTTGTACCATGAGACCCAGTACTTT; CDR3: CASSLSTSLYHETQYF
D: NA; J: TRBJ1-4; size: NA; V: TRBV4-3; DNA: TGCGCCAGCAGCCAAGATTGGGGTAATGAAAAACTGTTTTTT; CDR3: CASSQDWGNEKLFF
D: NA; J: TRBJ2-3; size: many; V: TRBV28; DNA: TGTGCCAGTCAGCTCCCCACGGGGGCATTGTCAGATACGCAGTATTTT; CDR3: CASQLPTGALSDTQYF
D: TRBD1; J: TRBJ2-7; size: NA; V: TRBV27; DNA: TGTGCCAGCAGTCCCGACAGGGCGCTAGCCTCCTACGAGCAGTACTTC; CDR3: CASSPDRALASYEQYF
D: TRBD2; J: TRBJ2-7; size: NA; V: TRBV14; DNA: TGTGCCAGCAGCCAATCGGACCAGCGGGAGTACGAGCAGTACTTC; CDR3: CASSQSDQREYEQYF
D: NA; J: TRBJ2-1; size: NA; V: TRBV27; DNA: TGTGCCAGCAGTTTATCGGGGGGTGATGAGCAGTTCTTC; CDR3: CASSLSGGDEQFF
D: TRBD1; J: TRBJ2-7; size: NA; V: TRBV7-9; DNA: TGTGCCAGCAGCCCCCGGACAGGGGGTTACGAGCAGTACTTC; CDR3: CASSPRTGGYEQYF
D: NA; J: TRBJ1-1; size: NA; V: TRBV6-1; DNA: TGTGCCAGCAGGGTAGGAGGCACTGAAGCTTTCTTT; CDR3: CASRVGGTEAFF
D: NA; J: TRBJ1-2; size: few; V: TRBV9; DNA: TGTGCCAGCAGCGTAGCCGGGACACCCTATGGCTACACCTTC; CDR3: CASSVAGTPYGYTF
D: NA; J: TRBJ1-6; size: few; V: TRBV19; DNA: TGTGCCAGTAGTATAGGCGGGGGTAATAATTCACCCCTCCACTTT; CDR3: CASSIGGGNNSPLHF
D: NA; J: TRBJ2-2; size: few; V: TRBV12-3/TRBV12-4; DNA: TGTGCCAGCAGTCCAGGCCTGAACACCGGGGAGCTGTTTTTT; CDR3: CASSPGLNTGELFF
D: TRBD2; J: TRBJ2-7; size: few; V: TRBV7-9; DNA: TGTGCCAGCAGCTTACGGGGACTAGCGGGAGACGAGCAGTACTTC; CDR3: CASSLRGLAGDEQYF
D: NA; J: TRBJ2-7; size: few; V: TRBV4-3; DNA: TGCGCCAGCAGCCAAGATCTCCTCGCGGAGGGGGTGTCCTACGAGCAGTACTTC; CDR3: CASSQDLLAEGVSYEQYF
D: TRBD2; J: TRBJ2-2; size: many; V: TRBV7-2; DNA: TGTGCCAGCAACGTAGCGGGAGGTGGAACCGGGGAGCTGTTTTTT; CDR3: CASNVAGGGTGELFF
D: TRBD1; J: TRBJ2-7; size: many; V: TRBV27; DNA: TGTGCCAGCAGCCGGGACAGCTCCTACGAGCAGTACTTC; CDR3: CASSRDSSYEQYF
D: TRBD2; J: TRBJ2-2; size: NA; V: TRBV27; DNA: TGTGCCAGCAGTTTCTCTAGCGGGAGTGGCGGGGAGCTGTTTTTT; CDR3: CASSFSSGSGGELFF
D: NA; J: TRBJ2-7; size: NA; V: TRBV27; DNA: TGTGCCAGCAGTCCAGCGAGAAGCTCCTACGAGCAGTACTTC; CDR3: CASSPARSSYEQYF